This TCR beta chain is drawn from a study of cytomegalovirus exposure and HLA in healthy donors. This CDR3 is built from 16 residues. Germline values: CDR1 SGHTA, CDR2 FQGNSA. V lost 1 base and J lost 2; bases outside the gene matches: 8. Both 60 Vbeta primers and 13 Jbeta primers went into the PCR. Assay: immunoSEQ multiplex PCR; the TCRdb copy retains only in-frame clones and omits some. The sample holds around 200,000 clones. The gene calls are TRBV7-2 and TRBJ2-7, with 7 bases fitting TRBD1. Sample: PBMCs. This clonotype was obtained from a woman younger than 35 in good health and CMV-seropositive. The CDR3 sequence: CASSLVPGQPPYEQYF. CDR3 nucleotide sequence: TGTGCCAGCAGCTTAGTGCCGGGACAGCCACCCTACGAGCAGTACTTC.